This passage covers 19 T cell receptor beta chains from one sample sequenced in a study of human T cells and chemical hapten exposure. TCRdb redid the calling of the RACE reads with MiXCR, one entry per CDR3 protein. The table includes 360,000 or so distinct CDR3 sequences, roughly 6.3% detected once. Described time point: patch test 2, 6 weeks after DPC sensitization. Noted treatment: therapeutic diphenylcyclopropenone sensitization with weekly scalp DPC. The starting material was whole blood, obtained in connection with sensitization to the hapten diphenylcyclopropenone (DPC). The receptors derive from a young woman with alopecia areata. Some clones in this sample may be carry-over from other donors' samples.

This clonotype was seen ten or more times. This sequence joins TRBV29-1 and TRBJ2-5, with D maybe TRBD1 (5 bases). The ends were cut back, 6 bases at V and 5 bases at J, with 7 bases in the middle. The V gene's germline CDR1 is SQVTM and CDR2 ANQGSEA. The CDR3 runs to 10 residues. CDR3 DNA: TGCAGCGTGGGGCGGGAGACCCAGTACTTC. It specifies CSVGRETQYF. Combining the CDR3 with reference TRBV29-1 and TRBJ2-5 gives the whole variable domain SAVISQKPSRDICQRGTSLTIQCQVDSQVTMMFWYRQQPGQSLTLIATANQGSEATYESGFVIDKFPISRPNLTFSTLTVSNMSPEDSSIYLCSVGRETQYFGPGTRLLVL.

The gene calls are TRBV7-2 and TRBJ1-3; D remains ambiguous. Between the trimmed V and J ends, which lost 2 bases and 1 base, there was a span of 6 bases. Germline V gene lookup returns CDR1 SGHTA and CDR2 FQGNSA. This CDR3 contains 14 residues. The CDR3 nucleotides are TGTGCCAGCAGCTTATCCCTGTCTGGAAACACCATATATTTT. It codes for CASSLSLSGNTIYF.

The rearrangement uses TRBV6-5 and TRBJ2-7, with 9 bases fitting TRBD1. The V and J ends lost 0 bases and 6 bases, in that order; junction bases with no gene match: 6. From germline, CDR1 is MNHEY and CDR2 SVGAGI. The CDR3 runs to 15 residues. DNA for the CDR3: TGTGCCAGCAGTTACTCGAGGACAGGGGTTCGCGAGCAGTACTTC. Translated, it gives CASSYSRTGVREQYF.

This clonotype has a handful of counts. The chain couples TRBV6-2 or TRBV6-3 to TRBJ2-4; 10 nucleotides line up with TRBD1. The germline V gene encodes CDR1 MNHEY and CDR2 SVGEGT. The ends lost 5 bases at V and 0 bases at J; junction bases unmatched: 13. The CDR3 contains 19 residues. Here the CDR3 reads CASSPPGTGALGAKNIQYF. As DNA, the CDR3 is TGTGCCAGCAGTCCCCCCGGGACAGGGGCGTTGGGAGCCAAAAACATTCAGTACTTC.

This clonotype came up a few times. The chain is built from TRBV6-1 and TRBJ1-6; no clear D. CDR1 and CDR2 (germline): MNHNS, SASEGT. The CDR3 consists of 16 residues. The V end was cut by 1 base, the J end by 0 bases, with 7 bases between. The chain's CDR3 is CASSEDGSSYNSPLHF. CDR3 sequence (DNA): TGTGCCAGCAGTGAAGATGGGAGCTCCTATAATTCACCCCTCCACTTT.

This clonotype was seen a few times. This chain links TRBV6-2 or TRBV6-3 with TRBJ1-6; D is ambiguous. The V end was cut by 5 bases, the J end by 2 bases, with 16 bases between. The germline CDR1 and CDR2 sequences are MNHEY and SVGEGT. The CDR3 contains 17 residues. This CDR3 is CASSIAPRRTYNSPLHF. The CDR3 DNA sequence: TGTGCCAGCAGTATCGCACCGCGGAGGACCTATAATTCACCCCTCCACTTT.

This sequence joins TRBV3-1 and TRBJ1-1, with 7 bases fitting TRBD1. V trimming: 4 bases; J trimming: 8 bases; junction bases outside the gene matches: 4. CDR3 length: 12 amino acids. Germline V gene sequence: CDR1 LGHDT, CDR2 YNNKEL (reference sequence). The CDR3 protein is CASSRNRGEAFF. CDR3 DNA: TGTGCCAGCAGCCGGAACAGGGGAGAAGCTTTCTTT. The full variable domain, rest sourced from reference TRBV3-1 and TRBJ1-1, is DTAVSQTPKYLVTQMGNDKSIKCEQNLGHDTMYWYKQDSKKFLKIMFSYNNKELIINETVPNRFSPKSPDKAHLNLHINSLELGDSAVYFCASSRNRGEAFFGQGTRLTVV.

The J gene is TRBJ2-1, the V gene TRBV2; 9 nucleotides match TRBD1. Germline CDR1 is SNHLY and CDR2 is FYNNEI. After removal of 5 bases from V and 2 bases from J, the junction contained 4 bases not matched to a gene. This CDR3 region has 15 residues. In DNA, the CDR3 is TGTGCCAGCAGTCCCGGGACAGGGACCTACAATGAGCAGTTCTTC. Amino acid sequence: CASSPGTGTYNEQFF. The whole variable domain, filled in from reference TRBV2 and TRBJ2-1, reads EPEVTQTPSHQVTQMGQEVILRCVPISNHLYFYWYRQILGQKVEFLVSFYNNEISEKSEIFDDQFSVERPDGSNFTLKIRSTKLEDSAMYFCASSPGTGTYNEQFFGPGTRLTVL.

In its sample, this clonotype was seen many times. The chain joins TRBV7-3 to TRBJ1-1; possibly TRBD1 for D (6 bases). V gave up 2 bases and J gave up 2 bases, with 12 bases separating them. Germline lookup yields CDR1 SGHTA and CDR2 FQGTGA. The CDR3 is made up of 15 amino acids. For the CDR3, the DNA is TGTGCCAGCAGCTTAGGGGGCCGCGAAAACACTGAAGCTTTCTTT. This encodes CASSLGGRENTEAFF.

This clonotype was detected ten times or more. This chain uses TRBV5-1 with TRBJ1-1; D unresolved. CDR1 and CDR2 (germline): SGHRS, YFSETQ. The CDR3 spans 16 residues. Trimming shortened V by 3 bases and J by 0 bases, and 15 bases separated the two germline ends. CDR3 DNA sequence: TGCGCCAGCAGCTGGACTACAGCTCCGATGAACACTGAAGCTTTCTTT. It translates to CASSWTTAPMNTEAFF. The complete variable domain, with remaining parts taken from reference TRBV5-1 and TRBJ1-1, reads KAGVTQTPRYLIKTRGQQVTLSCSPISGHRSVSWYQQTPGQGLQFLFEYFSETQRNKGNFPGRFSGRQFSNSRSEMNVSTLELGDSALYLCASSWTTAPMNTEAFFGQGTRLTVV.

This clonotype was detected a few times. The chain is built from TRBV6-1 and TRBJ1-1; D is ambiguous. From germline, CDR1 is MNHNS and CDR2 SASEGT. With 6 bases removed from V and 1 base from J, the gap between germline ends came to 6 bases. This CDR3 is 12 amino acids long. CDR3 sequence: CASSNTNTEAFF. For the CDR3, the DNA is TGTGCCAGCAGCAACACGAACACTGAAGCTTTCTTT.

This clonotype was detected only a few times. CDR3 sequence (DNA): TGTGCCAGTAGTATAGTAAGCAGTTCGTCCTACGAGCAGTACTTC. Residues: CASSIVSSSSYEQYF. The chain carries TRBV19 and TRBJ2-7; no reliable D call. Germline V CDR1 and CDR2: LNHDA, SQIVND (reference sequence). CDR3 length equals 15 residues. With 1 base removed from V and 1 base from J, the gap between germline ends came to 11 bases.

The CDR3 DNA reads as TGTGCCAGCAGTTCCCATGGGGAGAACACTGAAGCTTTCTTT. Its protein product is CASSSHGENTEAFF. J is TRBJ1-1 and V is TRBV6-6; the D is unclear. Looked up from germline, CDR1 is MNHNY and CDR2 is SVGAGI (reference sequence). This CDR3 has 14 amino acids. V was pared by 4 bases and J by 1 base, with 10 bases between.

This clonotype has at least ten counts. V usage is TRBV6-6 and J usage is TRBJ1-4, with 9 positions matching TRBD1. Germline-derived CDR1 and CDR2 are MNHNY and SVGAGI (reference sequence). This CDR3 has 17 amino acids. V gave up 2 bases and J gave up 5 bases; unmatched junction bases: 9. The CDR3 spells CASSYGGTGFSNEKLFF. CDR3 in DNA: TGTGCCAGCAGTTACGGAGGGACAGGGTTTTCGAATGAAAAACTGTTTTTT.

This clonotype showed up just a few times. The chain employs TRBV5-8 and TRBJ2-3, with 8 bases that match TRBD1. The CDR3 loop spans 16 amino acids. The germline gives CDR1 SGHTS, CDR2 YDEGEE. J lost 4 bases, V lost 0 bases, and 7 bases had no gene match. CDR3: CASSLAGRGPADTQYF. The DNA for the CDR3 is TGTGCCAGCAGCTTGGCAGGCAGGGGGCCAGCAGATACGCAGTATTTT.

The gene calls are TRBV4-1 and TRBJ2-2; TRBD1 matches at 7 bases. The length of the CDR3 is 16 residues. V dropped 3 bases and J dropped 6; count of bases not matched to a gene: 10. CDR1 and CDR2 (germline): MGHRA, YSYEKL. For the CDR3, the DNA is TGCGCCAGCAGCCACCTAACAGGGGATTGGGCCGGGGAGCTGTTTTTT. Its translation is CASSHLTGDWAGELFF.

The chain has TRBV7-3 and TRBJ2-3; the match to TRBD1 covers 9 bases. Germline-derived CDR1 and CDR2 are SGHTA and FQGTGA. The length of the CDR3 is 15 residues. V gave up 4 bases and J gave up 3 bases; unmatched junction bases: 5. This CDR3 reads CASSSGTGWTDTQYF. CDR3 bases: TGTGCCAGCAGCTCAGGGACAGGGTGGACAGATACGCAGTATTTT.

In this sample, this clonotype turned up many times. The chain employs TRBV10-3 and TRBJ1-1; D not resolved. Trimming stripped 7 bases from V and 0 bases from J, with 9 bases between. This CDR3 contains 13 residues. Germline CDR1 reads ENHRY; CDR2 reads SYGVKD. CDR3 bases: TGTGCCATCAAACCGAGCATGAACACTGAAGCTTTCTTT. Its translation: CAIKPSMNTEAFF.

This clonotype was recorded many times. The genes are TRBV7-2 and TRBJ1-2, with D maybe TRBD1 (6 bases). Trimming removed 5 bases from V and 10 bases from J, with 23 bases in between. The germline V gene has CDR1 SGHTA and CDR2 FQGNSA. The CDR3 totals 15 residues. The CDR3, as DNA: TGTGCCAGCAGCATCAACGCGGGGGCCGCCGGCGACTACACCTTC. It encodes CASSINAGAAGDYTF.